This T cell receptor beta chain was profiled in a study of blood T cell repertoires in COVID-19. The CDR3 runs 13 residues. Trimming removed 1 base from V and 5 bases from J, with 8 bases in between. Germline CDR1 reads LGHDT; CDR2 reads YNNKEL (reference sequence). Generated by immunoSEQ multiplex PCR, the TCRdb table keeps only in-frame clones and is missing some. The sample includes some 170,000 clones, roughly 88% of them seen just once. This TCR was sampled from a man in his fifties or sixties who had recovered from COVID-19. Sequencing used PBMCs or T cells enriched from blood (not recorded which). V gene TRBV3-1 (or the pseudogene TRBV3-2) combines with J gene TRBJ1-1; D unclear. This CDR3 reads CASSQGSGTEAFF. In DNA form, the CDR3 reads TGTGCCAGCAGCCAAGGGTCGGGGACTGAAGCTTTCTTT.